The 3 T cell receptor beta chains in this list originate from one sample, sequenced in a study of T cells in localized non-small cell lung cancer. Sequencing was performed with immunoSEQ multiplex PCR; in TCRdb, only in-frame clones are kept and a portion is missing. The repertoire holds more than 45,000 clones, with 85% to 90% as singletons. This sample comprised PBMCs, obtained before any cancer treatment. All receptors come from a man between 40 and 75 years old with stage II lung adenocarcinoma.

This clone was detected a few times. The chain employs TRBV6-5 and TRBJ1-1; possible D gene TRBD1, 5 bases. The CDR3 runs 13 residues. V gave up 6 bases and J gave up 1 base, with 9 bases separating them. Germline V gene sequence: CDR1 MNHEY, CDR2 SVGAGI. The CDR3 here is CASRPQGNTEAFF. CDR3 bases: TGTGCCAGCAGGCCTCAGGGGAACACTGAAGCTTTCTTT.

CDR3 region: CASSVGFDKLFF. The CDR3 region has the DNA TGTGCCAGCAGTGTTGGGTTCGACAAACTGTTTTTT. J is TRBJ1-4 and V is TRBV2; D not certain. This CDR3 contains 12 residues. V was pared by 4 bases and J by 11 bases, with 11 bases between. The germline V gene encodes CDR1 SNHLY and CDR2 FYNNEI.

This clone was observed a single time. V and J are TRBV5-1 and TRBJ2-3; D assignment may be TRBD1 or TRBD2 (5 bases each). V lost 5 bases and J 3 bases, leaving 19 bases between the germline ends. This CDR3 has 16 amino acids. CDR1 is SGHRS and CDR2 is YFSETQ in the germline V gene. The CDR3 DNA is TGCGCCAGCAGATTTCAGGGCGGACTTAGGACAGATACGCAGTATTTT. This gives the protein CASRFQGGLRTDTQYF.